The T cell receptor (beta chain) under discussion was sequenced for a study of cytomegalovirus exposure and HLA in healthy donors. Study-wide results and limits: Clonal expansion was found to be greater in HLA-associated TCR beta chains than in equally common others in a later analysis. Accurate prediction of HLA-A and HLA-B alleles (for most subjects) was reportedly achieved from TCR beta sequences. In a later analysis, TCR beta V- and J-gene trimming was associated with a missense DCLRE1C variant. It is likely that the observed cluster of highly shared sequence variants was a sequencing artifact.

With respect to this clone: Its antigen remains unidentified.

The PCR had 60 Vbeta and 13 Jbeta primers. Libraries were prepared by immunoSEQ multiplex PCR; TCRdb keeps only in-frame clonotypes and omits some of them. The sample has about 140,000 clones; around four fifths are singletons. The V end was cut by 4 bases, the J end by 7 bases, with 14 bases between. The germline V gene has CDR1 MNHNS and CDR2 SASEGT. This CDR3 contains 14 residues. The clonotype was recovered from a woman between 55 and 75 years old in good health and CMV-seropositive. The rearrangement uses TRBV6-1 and TRBJ1-5, with D possibly being TRBD1 (5 bases). The sample consisted of PBMCs. CDR3 DNA: TGTGCCAGCAGTGGGGCAGGGTCGGGCCAGCCCCAGCATTTT. This translates into CASSGAGSGQPQHF.